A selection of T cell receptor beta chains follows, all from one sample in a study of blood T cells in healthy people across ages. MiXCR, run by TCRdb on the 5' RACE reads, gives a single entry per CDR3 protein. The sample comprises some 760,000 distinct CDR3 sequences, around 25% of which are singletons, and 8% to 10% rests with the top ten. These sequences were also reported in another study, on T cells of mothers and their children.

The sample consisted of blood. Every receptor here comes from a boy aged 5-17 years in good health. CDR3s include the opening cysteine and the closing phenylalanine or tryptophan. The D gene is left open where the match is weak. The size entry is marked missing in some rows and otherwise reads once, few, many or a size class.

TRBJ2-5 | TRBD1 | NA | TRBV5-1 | CASMGEGAYQETQYF | TGCGCCAGCATGGGTGAGGGGGCTTACCAAGAGACCCAGTACTTC
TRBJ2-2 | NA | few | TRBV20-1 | CSASPYREAGELFF | TGCAGTGCTAGCCCCTACAGGGAGGCGGGGGAGCTGTTTTTT
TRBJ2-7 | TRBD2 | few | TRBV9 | CASSVEGLGSYEQYF | TGTGCCAGCAGCGTAGAGGGACTAGGGTCCTACGAGCAGTACTTC
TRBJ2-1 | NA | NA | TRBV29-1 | CSVEDGRSSYNEQFF | TGCAGCGTTGAGGACGGACGCAGCTCCTACAATGAGCAGTTCTTC
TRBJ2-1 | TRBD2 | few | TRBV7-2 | CASSPTSTYNGQFF | TGTGCCAGCTCCCCGACTAGCACCTACAATGGGCAGTTCTTC
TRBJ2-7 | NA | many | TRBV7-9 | CASSLGTTYEQYF | TGTGCCAGCAGTTTGGGGACAACCTACGAGCAGTACTTC
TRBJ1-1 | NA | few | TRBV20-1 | CSAREGTTNTEAFF | TGCAGTGCTAGAGAGGGTACGACGAACACTGAAGCTTTCTTT
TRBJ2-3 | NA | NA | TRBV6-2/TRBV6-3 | CASIGYSRGTQYF | TGTGCCAGCATCGGTTATTCGAGAGGGACCCAGTACTTT
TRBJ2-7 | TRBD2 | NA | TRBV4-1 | CASSPFPILAGDYEQYF | TGCGCCAGCAGCCCCTTCCCCATACTAGCGGGAGACTACGAGCAGTACTTC
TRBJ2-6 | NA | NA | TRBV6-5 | CASSPGLSGANVLTF | TGTGCCAGCAGCCCAGGACTCTCTGGGGCCAACGTCCTGACTTTC